The 32 T cell receptor beta chains presented below share a single source sample, sequenced in a study of cytomegalovirus exposure and HLA in healthy donors. The repertoire was sequenced with immunoSEQ multiplex PCR; TCRdb's copy has only in-frame clones and lacks some. The data hold nearly 200,000 clones, with 84% observed a single time. Material: PBMCs. These receptors all stem from a woman in her twenties or thirties in good health and CMV-seropositive.

This clone was counted only a few times. The chain combines TRBV2 with TRBJ1-2; weak D call: TRBD1 (6 bases). Per germline, CDR1 SNHLY and CDR2 FYNNEI. V shed 7 bases and J shed 4 bases, with 13 bases lying between them. This CDR3 contains 13 residues. As DNA, the CDR3 is TGTGCCAGCAAGGACAGCCTATCCTATGGCTACACCTTC. This encodes CASKDSLSYGYTF.

As DNA, the CDR3 is TGCGCCAGCAGGCAGGGGGGTGAGCAGTTCTTC. Amino acid sequence: CASRQGGEQFF. The chain links TRBV5-1 to TRBJ2-1; D might be TRBD1 (7 bases). The V gene lost 5 bases and the J gene lost 9 bases, with 9 bases spanning the gap. This CDR3 region has 11 residues. The germline V gene encodes CDR1 SGHRS and CDR2 YFSETQ. The full variable domain, completed using reference TRBV5-1 and TRBJ2-1, is KAGVTQTPRYLIKTRGQQVTLSCSPISGHRSVSWYQQTPGQGLQFLFEYFSETQRNKGNFPGRFSGRQFSNSRSEMNVSTLELGDSALYLCASRQGGEQFFGPGTRLTVL.

J is TRBJ1-1 and V is TRBV6-4, with a tentative D call TRBD1 (5 bases). The CDR3 has 13 residues. Trimming took 11 bases from V and 3 from J, leaving 16 bases between them. Germline V gene data show CDR1 as MRHNA and CDR2 as SNTAGT. CDR3 sequence: CARREVGDTEAFF. The CDR3, as DNA: TGTGCCCGTAGGGAGGTAGGGGACACTGAAGCTTTCTTT.

The chain couples TRBV6-1 to TRBJ2-2, with a possible D match to TRBD1 (5 bases). Germline loops: CDR1 MNHNS, CDR2 SASEGT. Trimming took 5 bases from V and 8 from J, leaving 9 bases between them. The CDR3 spans 12 residues. This CDR3 reads CASSLRTGELFF. DNA for the CDR3: TGTGCCAGCAGTCTACGGACAGGGGAGCTGTTTTTT.

The chain carries TRBV15 and TRBJ2-7, with 7 bases matching TRBD1. CDR1 and CDR2 from the germline V gene are LNHNV and YYDKDF (reference sequence). The CDR3 is 17 residues long. The trim removed 0 bases at V and 3 bases at J, leaving 11 bases unmatched. CDR3 DNA: TGTGCCACCAGCAGAGATAAAGGGGGCTCGTATTTCTACGAGCAGTACTTC. Encoded protein: CATSRDKGGSYFYEQYF.

The chain recombines TRBV28 with TRBJ2-1, with D possibly matching TRBD2 (6 bases). CDR3 length: 16 amino acids. V was shortened by 1 base and J by 6 bases, with 16 bases between the two germline ends. Germline V CDR1 and CDR2: MDHEN, SYDVKM. The CDR3 is CASSLYGDFSSNEQFF. CDR3 DNA sequence: TGTGCCAGCAGTTTATACGGGGACTTTTCGTCCAATGAGCAGTTCTTC.

This chain uses TRBV7-2 with TRBJ1-3; 7 bases match TRBD1. CDR1 is SGHTA, CDR2 FQGNSA, per germline. There are 16 residues in the CDR3. J was trimmed by 2 bases and V by 5 bases; bases with no gene match: 9. The CDR3 DNA is TGTGCCAGCAGCCCAAGACAGGGAGTTGCTGGAAACACCATATATTTT. Its translation is CASSPRQGVAGNTIYF.

This clone came up once. This rearrangement joins TRBV7-2 to TRBJ2-3; D is perhaps TRBD1 (5 bases). The CDR3 totals 13 residues. CDR1 is SGHTA and CDR2 is FQGNSA in the germline V gene. The ends were cut back, 5 bases at V and 6 bases at J, with 12 bases in the middle. The CDR3 reads CASSPRAGDTQYF. The CDR3 coding sequence is TGTGCCAGCAGCCCGAGAGCAGGGGATACGCAGTATTTT.

This rearrangement joins TRBV5-4 to TRBJ1-1, with D unclear. V was cut by 5 bases and J by 0 bases, with 5 bases left in between. The CDR3 consists of 12 residues. Germline V gene lookup returns CDR1 SGHNT and CDR2 YYREEE (reference sequence). The CDR3 bases are TGTGCCAGCAGGGCATTGAACACTGAAGCTTTCTTT. This encodes CASRALNTEAFF.

This chain joins TRBV28 and TRBJ2-7, with D maybe TRBD1 (6 bases). The germline V and J ends were trimmed by 8 bases and 2 bases, with 16 bases remaining between them. The length of the CDR3 is 14 residues. The V gene's germline CDR1 is MDHEN and CDR2 SYDVKM. CDR3 coding DNA: TGTGCCAGCGGTGGACAGCCTTCGACCTACGAGCAGTACTTC. This codes for CASGGQPSTYEQYF.

The CDR3 nucleotides are TGTGCCAGCAGCTTAGATCGGCGCAGGGGGCAAAGCAATGAGCAGTTCTTC. Translation: CASSLDRRRGQSNEQFF. The chain is built from TRBV7-9 and TRBJ2-1, with TRBD1 matching over 8 bases. This CDR3 is built from 17 residues. Germline V CDR1 and CDR2: SEHNR, FQNEAQ (reference sequence). The junction had 11 bases not matched to a gene; V was cut back by 1 base and J by 6 bases.

The chain combines TRBV6-5 with TRBJ1-1, with a tentative D call TRBD1 (5 bases). V dropped 10 bases and J dropped 4 bases, with 19 bases sitting between them. The germline CDR1 and CDR2 sequences are MNHEY and SVGAGI. The CDR3 contains 14 residues. DNA for the CDR3: TGTGCCACGTGGCGTGGAGGGACGGGCACTGAAGCTTTCTTT. It yields the protein CATWRGGTGTEAFF.

The chain joins TRBV14 to TRBJ2-7, with TRBD2 as a possible D gene (7 bases). The CDR3 extends over 14 amino acids. Per the germline V gene, CDR1 is SGHDN and CDR2 is FVKESK. The V and J ends lost 4 bases and 4 bases respectively, with 14 bases between them. The CDR3 reads CASSPWTAGYEQYF. The CDR3, as DNA: TGTGCCAGCAGCCCCTGGACAGCGGGATACGAGCAGTACTTC.

The V gene is TRBV5-1, the J gene TRBJ2-7, with D maybe TRBD1 (6 bases). The germline V gene has CDR1 SGHRS and CDR2 YFSETQ. V lost 0 bases and J lost 3, with 10 bases in between. The CDR3 runs 14 residues. The CDR3: CASSLGDTDYEQYF. The DNA of the CDR3 is TGCGCCAGCAGCTTGGGGGACACTGACTACGAGCAGTACTTC.

This clone was found once. The rearrangement joins TRBV6-1 to TRBJ1-4; TRBD1 matches 11 bases. V lost 8 bases and J lost 4; bases outside the gene matches: 6. The V gene's germline CDR1 is MNHNS and CDR2 SASEGT. This CDR3 has 15 amino acids. The CDR3 DNA is TGTGCCAGCCGCCGGGACAGGGGGTTTAATGAAAAACTGTTTTTT. Protein product: CASRRDRGFNEKLFF.

The chain combines TRBV2 with TRBJ1-5; tentatively, D is TRBD1 (5 bases). Looked up from germline, CDR1 is SNHLY and CDR2 is FYNNEI. The V gene lost 5 bases and the J gene lost 7 bases, with 12 bases spanning the gap. The CDR3 loop spans 13 amino acids. The DNA of the CDR3 is TGTGCCAGCAGTAGTGGGGCCCGACAGCCCCAGCATTTT. It codes for CASSSGARQPQHF. Variable domain in full (rest from reference TRBV2 and TRBJ1-5): EPEVTQTPSHQVTQMGQEVILRCVPISNHLYFYWYRQILGQKVEFLVSFYNNEISEKSEIFDDQFSVERPDGSNFTLKIRSTKLEDSAMYFCASSSGARQPQHFGDGTRLSIL.

The V call is TRBV9, the J call TRBJ2-7, with 9 bases matching TRBD1. J gave up 6 bases and V 0 bases, and 4 bases lay outside the gene matches. CDR1 is SGDLS and CDR2 is YYNGEE in the germline V gene. This CDR3 region has 14 residues. This CDR3 is CASSVGGQGGEQYF. The CDR3 region has the DNA TGTGCCAGCAGCGTAGGGGGACAGGGTGGCGAGCAGTACTTC.

The chain has TRBV5-1 and TRBJ2-3; D might be TRBD1 (7 bases). Trimming removed 8 bases at V and 2 bases at J, with 15 bases between. Germline CDR1 reads SGHRS; CDR2 reads YFSETQ. The CDR3 is made up of 14 amino acids. The CDR3 is CASGQGGYTDTQYF. In DNA, the CDR3 is TGCGCCAGTGGCCAGGGGGGATACACAGATACGCAGTATTTT.

This rearrangement joins TRBV5-1 to TRBJ2-3; the match to TRBD1 covers 9 bases. CDR1 and CDR2 from the germline V gene are SGHRS and YFSETQ. The V segment lost 5 bases and the J segment 3 bases; nucleotides outside the gene matches: 7. This CDR3 has 15 residues. This CDR3 is CASSLQGAGTDTQYF. The CDR3 DNA reads TGCGCCAGCAGTTTACAGGGGGCGGGTACAGATACGCAGTATTTT. The variable domain in full, with the rest retrieved from reference TRBV5-1 and TRBJ2-3, is KAGVTQTPRYLIKTRGQQVTLSCSPISGHRSVSWYQQTPGQGLQFLFEYFSETQRNKGNFPGRFSGRQFSNSRSEMNVSTLELGDSALYLCASSLQGAGTDTQYFGPGTRLTVL.

The J gene is TRBJ1-2, the V gene TRBV11-2; unclear D gene. The CDR3 loop spans 13 amino acids. Germline values: CDR1 SGHAT, CDR2 FQNNGV. Trimming took 5 bases from V and 2 from J, leaving 9 bases between them. DNA for the CDR3: TGTGCCAGCAGCCCCGCCGGGAACTATGGCTACACCTTC. It specifies CASSPAGNYGYTF.

The chain links TRBV6-6 to TRBJ1-4, with no clear D. Germline V gene lookup returns CDR1 MNHNY and CDR2 SVGAGI (reference sequence). V was pared by 7 bases and J by 8 bases, with 14 bases between. This CDR3 has 13 amino acids. The CDR3 loop reads CASTRSESEKLFF. CDR3 nucleotides: TGTGCCAGCACCCGGAGCGAAAGCGAAAAACTGTTTTTT.

The V gene is TRBV4-2, the J gene TRBJ2-3; 7 nucleotides line up with TRBD1. CDR1 and CDR2 (germline): LGHNA, YNFKEQ. The CDR3 runs 17 residues. After removal of 4 bases from V and 5 bases from J, the junction contained 15 bases not matched to a gene. Here the CDR3 reads CASSRTGSADLGDTQYF. Here the CDR3 DNA reads TGTGCCAGCAGCCGGACAGGTAGCGCGGATTTGGGAGATACGCAGTATTTT.

The chain combines TRBV19 with TRBJ2-1; TRBD2 matches at 9 bases. This CDR3 spans 15 amino acids. Trimming removed 8 bases from V and 4 bases from J; junction bases left unmatched: 9. Germline loops: CDR1 LNHDA, CDR2 SQIVND (reference sequence). CDR3 nucleotides: TGTGCCAGTCGCCCGGGACTAGCCCAATACAATGAGCAGTTCTTC. It codes for CASRPGLAQYNEQFF.

The rearrangement joins TRBV27 to TRBJ2-3; D not resolved. The CDR3 is made up of 14 amino acids. The germline V and J ends were trimmed by 0 bases and 4 bases, with 8 bases remaining between them. The germline V gene encodes CDR1 MNHEY and CDR2 SMNVEV (reference sequence). In DNA form, the CDR3 reads TGTGCCAGCAGTTTATCCAGGTCATCAGATACGCAGTATTTT. Protein sequence: CASSLSRSSDTQYF.

The J gene is TRBJ2-7, the V gene TRBV15; TRBD2 might be the D (5 bases). V lost 3 bases to trimming and J lost 1 base, with 16 bases between them. CDR3 size: 16 residues. Germline CDR1 LNHNV, CDR2 YYDKDF (reference sequence). In DNA, the CDR3 is TGTGCCACCAGCAGCCTCTATCGGGATACATCCTACGAGCAGTACTTC. The encoded protein is CATSSLYRDTSYEQYF.

The gene calls are TRBV27 and TRBJ1-5, with TRBD1 matching 8 bases. The CDR3 is 16 amino acids. Trimming took 3 bases from V and 5 from J; bases not matched to a gene: 9. CDR1 and CDR2 from the germline V gene are MNHEY and SMNVEV (reference sequence). In nucleotides, the CDR3 is TGTGCCAGCAGTTTTCTCGGACAGGGTGGCGATCAGCCCCAGCATTTT. This sequence encodes CASSFLGQGGDQPQHF.

Worth noting for this clone: The junction shows a germline mismatch at one end, possibly a read error. The chain joins TRBV7-7 to TRBJ2-1; D gene unclear. CDR3 size: 13 residues. Looked up from germline, CDR1 is SSHAT and CDR2 is FNYEAQ (reference sequence). CDR3 sequence reads: CASSLTPSDEQFF. The CDR3 bases are TGTGCTAGCAGCTTAACCCCAAGCGATGAGCAGTTCTTC. Full variable domain (outside the CDR3, taken from reference TRBV7-7 and TRBJ2-1): GAGVSQSPRYKVTKRGQDVTLRCDPISSHATLYWYQQALGQGPEFLTYFNYEAQPDKSGLPSDRFSAERPEGSISTLTIQRTEQRDSAMYRCASSLTPSDEQFFGPGTRLTVL.

This clone was detected a few times. The V and J genes are TRBV6-5 and TRBJ1-2; D might be TRBD1 (5 bases). V was trimmed by 6 bases and J by 3 bases, leaving 14 bases between them. The length of the CDR3 is 14 residues. Germline V CDR1 and CDR2: MNHEY, SVGAGI. CDR3 coding DNA: TGTGCCAGCAGACCGCCTGGGGCAGACTATGGCTACACCTTC. This sequence encodes CASRPPGADYGYTF.

The V gene is TRBV6-5, the J gene TRBJ1-2, with 8 positions matching TRBD1. The J segment lost 8 bases and the V segment lost 6 bases, leaving 8 bases of the junction unmatched. CDR1 and CDR2 from the germline V gene are MNHEY and SVGAGI. CDR3 length: 13 residues. The CDR3 DNA reads TGTGCCAGCAGGCCGACAGGGGAAATAGGCTACACCTTC. It yields the protein CASRPTGEIGYTF.

The chain uses TRBV9 and TRBJ1-2; maybe TRBD1 (6 bases). CDR1 SGDLS and CDR2 YYNGEE come from the germline V gene. The CDR3 totals 14 residues. V lost 1 base to trimming and J lost 0 bases, with 7 bases between them. In DNA form, the CDR3 reads TGTGCCAGCAGCGTACAGGGGACTAACTATGGCTACACCTTC. As protein: CASSVQGTNYGYTF.

V and J are TRBV20-1 and TRBJ2-7; a possible D gene is TRBD2 (5 bases). The V and J ends lost 6 bases and 6 bases respectively, with 12 bases between them. In germline, CDR1 is DFQATT, CDR2 SNEGSKA (reference sequence). This CDR3 spans 11 amino acids. CDR3: CSAPLGSEQYF. The CDR3 DNA follows: TGCAGTGCACCTTTAGGGAGCGAGCAGTACTTC.

CDR3 DNA: TGTGCCAGCAGTAGGGGACTAGCTCTTACGCAGTATTTT. The encoded protein is CASSRGLALTQYF. The genes are TRBV6-5 and TRBJ2-3; 9 bases are a match to TRBD2. Trimming removed 5 bases from V and 8 bases from J; junction bases left unmatched: 5. The germline V gene has CDR1 MNHEY and CDR2 SVGAGI. The CDR3 runs 13 residues.